The clone carrying this T cell receptor (beta chain) was recorded a few times. V lost 4 bases and J lost 7; bases outside the gene matches: 8. Germline lookup yields CDR1 MGHDK and CDR2 SYGVNS. The CDR3 is made up of 14 amino acids. The data originate from a study of CD8+CD57+ T cells in acquired aplastic anemia. Genomic DNA, the template, was used for profiling of the TCR beta VDJ and CDR3. TCRdb re-called the reads through MiXCR, storing one row per CDR3 protein. Among about 40,000 distinct CDR3 sequences listed, 60% to 80% were seen once. An expansion of CD8+CD57+ cells by flow cytometry had been shown in patients chosen for sequencing. Patients were treatment-naive when blood was sampled.

The receptor's source is a human donor with aplastic anemia. Input material: sorted CD4+, CD8+, or CD8+CD57+ T cells (not recorded which) from PBMCs. V usage is TRBV25-1 and J usage is TRBJ2-7, with 9 bases fitting TRBD1. CDR3: CASSALQGAGEQYF. Here the CDR3 DNA reads TGTGCCAGCAGTGCCCTACAGGGGGCGGGAGAGCAGTACTTC.